A single sample gave rise to the 14 T cell receptor beta chains below, sequenced in a study of T cell responses to AZD1222 COVID-19 vaccine. Sequencing was performed with immunoSEQ multiplex PCR; in TCRdb, only in-frame clones are kept and a portion is missing. The repertoire holds 140,000 to 150,000 clones, with over 90% as singletons. This specimen consisted of peripheral blood, obtained on day 0 of AZD1222 vaccination. The origin of the receptors is an adult in good health.

The chain uses TRBV30 and TRBJ1-1, with D maybe TRBD1 (5 bases). The length of the CDR3 is 15 residues. The ends were cut back, 3 bases at V and 0 bases at J, with 14 bases in the middle. Germline CDR1 is GTSNPN and CDR2 is SVGIG (reference sequence). This CDR3 is CAWSPGGRMNTEAFF. The CDR3 DNA reads TGTGCCTGGAGCCCCGGGGGACGGATGAACACTGAAGCTTTCTTT.

DNA for the CDR3: TGTGCCACTGCCTCACAGGGTAGGAATGAGCAGTTCTTC. It translates to CATASQGRNEQFF. The chain recombines TRBV24-1 with TRBJ2-1; a possible D gene is TRBD1 (6 bases). The CDR3 is 13 amino acids. Germline-derived CDR1 and CDR2 are KGHDR and SFDVKD. V was pared by 10 bases and J by 7 bases, with 16 bases between.

The chain combines TRBV7-8 with TRBJ1-5; maybe TRBD1 (6 bases). The CDR3 spans 14 residues. The germline V gene has CDR1 SGHVS and CDR2 FQNEAQ. The V and J ends lost 5 bases and 2 bases respectively, with 10 bases between them. The CDR3 protein is CASSTNRGNQPQHF. The CDR3 coding sequence is TGTGCCAGCAGCACTAACAGGGGCAATCAGCCCCAGCATTTT.

This sequence joins TRBV19 and TRBJ2-3, with 9 bases aligning to TRBD2. Per the germline V gene, CDR1 is LNHDA and CDR2 is SQIVND (reference sequence). This CDR3 is built from 14 residues. Unmatched junction bases numbered 1, after V lost 5 bases and J lost 1 base. In DNA form, the CDR3 reads TGTGCCAGTAGTCCTAGCGGGGGCACAGATACGCAGTATTTT. The encoded protein is CASSPSGGTDTQYF.

V usage is TRBV7-3 and J usage is TRBJ1-2; D call uncertain. The CDR3 has 13 amino acids. The germline gives CDR1 SGHTA, CDR2 FQGTGA. Trimming took 4 bases from V and 4 from J, leaving 10 bases between them. In nucleotides, the CDR3 is TGTGCCAGCAGCTGGGGTGAGGGCTATGGCTACACCTTC. Amino acids: CASSWGEGYGYTF.

The chain employs TRBV11-2 and TRBJ1-3; 9 bases line up with TRBD1. CDR3 length equals 16 residues. The V and J ends lost 5 bases and 2 bases, in that order; junction bases with no gene match: 7. Looked up from germline, CDR1 is SGHAT and CDR2 is FQNNGV. The CDR3 DNA is TGTGCCAGCAGCCCGATACAGGGGGCGACTGGAAACACCATATATTTT. The encoded protein is CASSPIQGATGNTIYF.

The gene calls are TRBV10-1 and TRBJ1-2; D is ambiguous. Looked up from germline, CDR1 is WNHNN and CDR2 is SYGVQD (reference sequence). Trimming removed 0 bases at V and 4 bases at J, with 9 bases between. CDR3 length: 14 amino acids. The CDR3, as DNA: TGCGCCAGCAGTGAGTCGAGGATGGGCTATGGCTACACCTTC. Translation: CASSESRMGYGYTF.

The chain is built from TRBV27 and TRBJ1-2; 10 nucleotides agree with TRBD1. Germline V CDR1 and CDR2: MNHEY, SMNVEV (reference sequence). With V trimmed by 6 bases and J by 6 bases, 4 bases remained unmatched. The CDR3 consists of 13 residues. CDR3 sequence: CASRLTGGDGYTF. CDR3 DNA: TGTGCCAGCAGGTTGACAGGGGGCGATGGCTACACCTTC.

This chain links TRBV19 with TRBJ2-1; D gene uncertain. Per the germline V gene, CDR1 is LNHDA and CDR2 is SQIVND (reference sequence). The CDR3 spans 15 residues. Trimming took 1 base from V and 4 from J, leaving 11 bases between them. CDR3 nucleotides: TGTGCCAGTAGTATAGGTCAGCGACCATACAATGAGCAGTTCTTC. Protein: CASSIGQRPYNEQFF.

This sequence joins TRBV11-3 and TRBJ2-1; D remains ambiguous. V was pared by 2 bases and J by 9 bases, with 8 bases between. This CDR3 comprises 12 residues. The germline V gene encodes CDR1 SGHNT and CDR2 YENEEA. The CDR3 region has the DNA TGTGCCAGCAGCTTAAGTCCAGGTGAGCAGTTCTTC. Residues: CASSLSPGEQFF.

The chain employs TRBV3-1 (or the pseudogene TRBV3-2) and TRBJ2-2; 11 nucleotides match TRBD2. Trimming at V came to 4 bases and at J to 1 base, leaving 14 bases not matched to a gene. CDR1 and CDR2 from the germline V gene are LGHDT and YNNKEL (reference sequence). This CDR3 comprises 20 residues. The CDR3 protein is CASSLLSTSGSRRNTGELFF. CDR3 nucleotides: TGTGCCAGCAGCCTCCTTTCAACTAGCGGGAGTAGGCGGAACACCGGGGAGCTGTTTTTT.

The chain uses TRBV19 and TRBJ2-7; 12 positions match TRBD1. Losses at the gene ends were 3 bases for V and 6 bases for J; bases not matched to a gene: 6. This CDR3 spans 15 amino acids. The germline V gene has CDR1 LNHDA and CDR2 SQIVND (reference sequence). The CDR3 nucleotides are TGTGCCAGTAGTATCTCCTGGGACAGGGGGCGCGAGCAGTACTTC. Its protein is CASSISWDRGREQYF.

The rearrangement links TRBV5-4 to TRBJ2-7; 9 bases fit TRBD1. Germline CDR1 and CDR2: SGHNT and YYREEE (reference sequence). The CDR3 is 14 residues long. Unmatched junction bases numbered 7, after V lost 4 bases and J lost 5 bases. This CDR3 is CASSQGTGQDEQYF. CDR3 DNA: TGTGCCAGCAGCCAGGGGACAGGGCAGGACGAGCAGTACTTC.

This clone occurred a few times. The chain uses TRBV19 and TRBJ2-2; D is undetermined. Germline V gene lookup returns CDR1 LNHDA and CDR2 SQIVND (reference sequence). Trimming cost V 8 bases and J 1 base, with 8 bases left between them. The CDR3 totals 13 residues. CDR3 in DNA: TGTGCCAGTTACGCCGTGAACACCGGGGAGCTGTTTTTT. Residues: CASYAVNTGELFF.